The clone carrying this T cell receptor (beta chain) was counted between two and nine times. Study processing details: Quantification of nucleated cells was approximated via reference gene primer amplification. TCRdb's copy holds only in-frame clones and misses some; the assay was immunoSEQ multiplex PCR. V, J and clone size are taken as reported in that table, and D and trimming were inferred from the DNA itself. The sample lists tens of thousands of clones; 88% were seen once. The data are from a study of blood T cell repertoires in COVID-19. Study-wide background: The United States, Italy and Spain provided the acute and convalescent COVID-19 samples. PBMCs, B-cell-depleted T cells, or T cells provided the cDNA or gDNA that made up the material.

This CDR3 is built from 15 residues. Trimming removed 5 bases at V and 7 bases at J, with 15 bases between. Per germline, CDR1 SNHLY and CDR2 FYNNEI. Sequences were obtained from peripheral blood. The TCR sequence derives from a human donor in a cohort sampled during active COVID-19. The rearrangement joins TRBV2 to TRBJ1-6; the D gene is possibly TRBD1 (6 bases). The CDR3 spells CASSLTGTKNSPLHF. CDR3 bases: TGTGCCAGCAGTTTGACCGGGACAAAAAATTCACCCCTCCACTTT.